This T cell receptor beta chain was sequenced in a study of tumor-infiltrating lymphocytes in glioblastoma multiforme. The study's findings and limits: Detected clone frequencies may not reflect cell counts, being RNA-based. Only one glioblastoma patient had TCR and mutation analysis. T cells were not sorted into functional subsets.

The V gene's germline CDR1 is MDHEN and CDR2 SYDVKM. The CDR3 length is 14 residues. A remark on this clonotype: What it recognizes is unknown. One end of the junction varies from germline; a read error may be responsible.

TCRB libraries came from RNA via three nested multiplex PCR rounds. These TCRB libraries lack any described unique molecular identifiers. One entry per CDR3 protein results from TCRdb running MiXCR on the multiplex PCR reads. Of fewer than 15,000 distinct CDR3 sequences listed, roughly 71% are singletons. The sample was brain tumor tissue. The V call is TRBV28, the J call TRBJ2-4; D not resolved. This TCR was sampled from a male donor with glioblastoma. CDR3 region: CASSLSVARNIQYF. The CDR3 coding sequence is TGTGCCAGCAGTTTATCAGTAGCCAGAAACATTCAGTACTTC.